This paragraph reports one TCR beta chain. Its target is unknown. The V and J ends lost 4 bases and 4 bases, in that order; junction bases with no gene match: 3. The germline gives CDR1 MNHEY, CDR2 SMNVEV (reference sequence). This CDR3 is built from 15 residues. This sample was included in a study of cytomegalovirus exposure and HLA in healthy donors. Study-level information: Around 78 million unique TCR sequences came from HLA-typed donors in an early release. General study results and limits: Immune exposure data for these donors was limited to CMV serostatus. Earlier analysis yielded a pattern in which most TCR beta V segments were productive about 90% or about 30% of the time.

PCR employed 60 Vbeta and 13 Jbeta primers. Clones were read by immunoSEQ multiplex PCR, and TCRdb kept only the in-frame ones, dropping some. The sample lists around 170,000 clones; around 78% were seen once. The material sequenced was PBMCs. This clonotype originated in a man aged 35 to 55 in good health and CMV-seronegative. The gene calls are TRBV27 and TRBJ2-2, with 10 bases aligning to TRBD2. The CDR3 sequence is CASSSSGSGTGELFF. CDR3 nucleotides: TGTGCCAGCAGTTCTAGCGGGAGCGGCACCGGGGAGCTGTTTTTT.